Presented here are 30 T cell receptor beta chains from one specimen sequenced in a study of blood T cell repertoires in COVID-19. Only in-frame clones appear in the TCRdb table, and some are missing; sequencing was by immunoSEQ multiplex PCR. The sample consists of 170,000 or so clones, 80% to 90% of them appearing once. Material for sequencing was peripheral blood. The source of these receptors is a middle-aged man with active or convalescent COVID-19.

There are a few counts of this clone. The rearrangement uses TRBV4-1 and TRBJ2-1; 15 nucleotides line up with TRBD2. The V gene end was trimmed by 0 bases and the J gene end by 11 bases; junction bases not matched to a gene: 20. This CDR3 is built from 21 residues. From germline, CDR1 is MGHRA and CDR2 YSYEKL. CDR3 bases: TGCGCCAGCAGCCAAGAAAGAACGACTCCGGGACTAGCGGGAGGACATACACAGCAGTTCTTC. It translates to CASSQERTTPGLAGGHTQQFF.

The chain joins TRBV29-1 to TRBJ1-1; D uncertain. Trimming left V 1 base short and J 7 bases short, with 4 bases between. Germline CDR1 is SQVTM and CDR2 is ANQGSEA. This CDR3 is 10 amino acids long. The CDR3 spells CSVEAGEAFF. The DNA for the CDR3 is TGCAGCGTTGAAGCCGGTGAAGCTTTCTTT.

CDR3 coding DNA: TGCGCCAGCAGCTTGGAGGTGACGGGAACTGAAGCTTTCTTT. It is translated as CASSLEVTGTEAFF. The rearrangement links TRBV5-1 to TRBJ1-1; no firm D call. The CDR3 totals 14 residues. V lost 0 bases, J lost 5 bases, and 11 bases lay in between. The germline V gene encodes CDR1 SGHRS and CDR2 YFSETQ.

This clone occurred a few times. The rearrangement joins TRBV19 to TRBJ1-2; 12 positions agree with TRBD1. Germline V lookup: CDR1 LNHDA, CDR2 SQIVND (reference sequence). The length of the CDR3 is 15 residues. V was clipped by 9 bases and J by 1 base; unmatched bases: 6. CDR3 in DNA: TGTGCCAGCAGGGACAGGGGGCCTCGTAACTATGGCTACACCTTC. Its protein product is CASRDRGPRNYGYTF.

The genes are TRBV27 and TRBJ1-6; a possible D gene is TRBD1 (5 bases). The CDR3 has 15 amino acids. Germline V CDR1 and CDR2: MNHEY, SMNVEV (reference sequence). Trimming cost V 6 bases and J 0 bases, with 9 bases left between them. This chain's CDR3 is CASRPDSSYNSPLHF. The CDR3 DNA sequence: TGTGCCAGCAGACCAGACAGCTCCTATAATTCACCCCTCCACTTT.

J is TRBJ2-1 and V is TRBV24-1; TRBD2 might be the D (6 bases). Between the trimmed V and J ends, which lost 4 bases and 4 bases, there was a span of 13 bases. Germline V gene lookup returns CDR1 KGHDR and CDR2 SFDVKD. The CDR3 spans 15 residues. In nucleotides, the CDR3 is TGTGCCACCAGTGAGGACGGGAGAGGGTACAATGAGCAGTTCTTC. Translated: CATSEDGRGYNEQFF.

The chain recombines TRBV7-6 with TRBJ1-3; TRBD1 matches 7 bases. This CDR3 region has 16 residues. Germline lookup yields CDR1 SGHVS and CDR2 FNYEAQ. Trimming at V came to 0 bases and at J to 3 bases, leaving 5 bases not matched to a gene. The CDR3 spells CASSLAEGAGGNTIYF. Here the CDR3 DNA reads TGTGCCAGCAGCTTAGCGGAGGGGGCGGGTGGAAACACCATATATTTT. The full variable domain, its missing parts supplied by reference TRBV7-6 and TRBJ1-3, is GAGVSQSPRYKVTKRGQDVALRCDPISGHVSLYWYRQALGQGPEFLTYFNYEAQQDKSGLPNDRFSAERPEGSISTLTIQRTEQRDSAMYRCASSLAEGAGGNTIYFGEGSWLTVV.

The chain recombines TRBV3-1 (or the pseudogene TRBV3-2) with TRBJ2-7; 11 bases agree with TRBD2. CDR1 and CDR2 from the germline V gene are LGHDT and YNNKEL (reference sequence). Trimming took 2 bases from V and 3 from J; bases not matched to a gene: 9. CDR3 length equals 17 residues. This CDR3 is CASSQSSGGRTIYEQYF. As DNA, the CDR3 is TGTGCCAGCAGCCAATCTAGCGGGGGGCGGACAATCTACGAGCAGTACTTC.

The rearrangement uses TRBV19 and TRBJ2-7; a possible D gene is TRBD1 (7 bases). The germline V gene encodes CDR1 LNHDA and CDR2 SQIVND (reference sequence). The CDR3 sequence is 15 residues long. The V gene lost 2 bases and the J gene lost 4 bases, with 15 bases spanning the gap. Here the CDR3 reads CASSIMGRGDYEQYF. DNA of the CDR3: TGTGCCAGTAGTATAATGGGCAGGGGGGATTACGAGCAGTACTTC.

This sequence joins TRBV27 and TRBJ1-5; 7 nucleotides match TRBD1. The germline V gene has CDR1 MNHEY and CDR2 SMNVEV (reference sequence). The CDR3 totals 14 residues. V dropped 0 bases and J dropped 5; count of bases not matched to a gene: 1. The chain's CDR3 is CASSLSDRDQPQHF. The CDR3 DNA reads TGTGCCAGCAGTTTATCCGACAGGGATCAGCCCCAGCATTTT.

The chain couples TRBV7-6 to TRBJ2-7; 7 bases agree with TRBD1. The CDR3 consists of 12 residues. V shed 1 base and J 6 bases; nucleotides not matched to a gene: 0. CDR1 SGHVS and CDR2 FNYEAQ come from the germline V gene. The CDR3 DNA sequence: TGTGCCAGCAGCTTAGACAGGGGCGAGCAGTACTTC. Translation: CASSLDRGEQYF.

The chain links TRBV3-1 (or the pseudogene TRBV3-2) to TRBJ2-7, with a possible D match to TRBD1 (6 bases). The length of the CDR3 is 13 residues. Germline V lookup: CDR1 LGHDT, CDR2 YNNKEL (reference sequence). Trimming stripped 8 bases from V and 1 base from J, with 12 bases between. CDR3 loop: CASEGVGSYEQYF. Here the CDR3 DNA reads TGTGCCAGCGAGGGGGTAGGTTCCTACGAGCAGTACTTC.

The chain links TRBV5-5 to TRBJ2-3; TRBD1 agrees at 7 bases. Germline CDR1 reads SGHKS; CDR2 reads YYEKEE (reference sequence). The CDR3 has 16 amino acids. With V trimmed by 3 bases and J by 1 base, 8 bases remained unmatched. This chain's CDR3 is CASSSDRAFGTDTQYF. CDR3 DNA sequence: TGTGCCAGCAGCTCCGACAGGGCTTTTGGCACAGATACGCAGTATTTT.

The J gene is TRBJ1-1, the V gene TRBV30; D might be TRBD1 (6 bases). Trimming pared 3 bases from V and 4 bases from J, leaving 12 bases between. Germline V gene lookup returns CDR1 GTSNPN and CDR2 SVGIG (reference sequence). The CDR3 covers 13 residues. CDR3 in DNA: TGTGCCTGGAGGATCACAGGGTCCACTGAAGCTTTCTTT. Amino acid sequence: CAWRITGSTEAFF.

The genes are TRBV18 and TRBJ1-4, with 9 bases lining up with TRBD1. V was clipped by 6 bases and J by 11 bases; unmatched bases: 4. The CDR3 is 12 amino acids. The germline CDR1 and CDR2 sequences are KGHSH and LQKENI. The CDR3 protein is CASSPGQGKLFF. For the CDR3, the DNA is TGTGCCAGCTCGCCTGGACAGGGGAAACTGTTTTTT. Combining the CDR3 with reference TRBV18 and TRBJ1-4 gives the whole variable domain NAGVMQNPRHLVRRRGQEARLRCSPMKGHSHVYWYRQLPEEGLKFMVYLQKENIIDESGMPKERFSAEFPKEGPSILRIQQVVRGDSAAYFCASSPGQGKLFFGSGTQLSVL.

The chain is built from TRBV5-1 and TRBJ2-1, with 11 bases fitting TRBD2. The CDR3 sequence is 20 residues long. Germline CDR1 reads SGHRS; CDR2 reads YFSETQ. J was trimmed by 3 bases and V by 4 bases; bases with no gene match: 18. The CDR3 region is CASSGVLAGEAKSFYNEQFF. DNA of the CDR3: TGCGCCAGCAGCGGCGTACTAGCGGGAGAGGCGAAAAGCTTCTACAATGAGCAGTTCTTC.

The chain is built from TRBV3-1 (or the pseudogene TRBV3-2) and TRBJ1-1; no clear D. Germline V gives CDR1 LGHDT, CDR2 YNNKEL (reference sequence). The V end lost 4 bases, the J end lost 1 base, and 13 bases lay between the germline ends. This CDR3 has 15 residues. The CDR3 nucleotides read TGTGCCAGCAGCCCCCCCACAACGGGGAACACTGAAGCTTTCTTT. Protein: CASSPPTTGNTEAFF.

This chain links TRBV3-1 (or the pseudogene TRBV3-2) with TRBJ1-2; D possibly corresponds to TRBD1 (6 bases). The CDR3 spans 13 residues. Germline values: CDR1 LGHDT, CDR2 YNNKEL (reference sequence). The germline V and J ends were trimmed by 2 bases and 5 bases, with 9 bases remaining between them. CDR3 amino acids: CASSQNGQYGYTF. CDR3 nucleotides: TGTGCCAGCAGCCAAAACGGACAGTATGGCTACACCTTC.

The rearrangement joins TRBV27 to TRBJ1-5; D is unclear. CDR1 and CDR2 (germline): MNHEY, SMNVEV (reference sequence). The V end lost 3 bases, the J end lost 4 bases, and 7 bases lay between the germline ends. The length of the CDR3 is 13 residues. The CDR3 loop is CASSFAGNQPQHF. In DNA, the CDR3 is TGTGCCAGCAGTTTTGCGGGTAATCAGCCCCAGCATTTT.

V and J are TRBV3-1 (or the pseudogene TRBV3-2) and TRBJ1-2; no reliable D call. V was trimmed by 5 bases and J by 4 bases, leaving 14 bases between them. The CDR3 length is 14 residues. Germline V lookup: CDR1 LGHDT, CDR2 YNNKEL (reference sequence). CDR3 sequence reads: CASSSRGVVYGYTF. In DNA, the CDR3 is TGTGCCAGCAGCTCACGCGGGGTGGTCTATGGCTACACCTTC.

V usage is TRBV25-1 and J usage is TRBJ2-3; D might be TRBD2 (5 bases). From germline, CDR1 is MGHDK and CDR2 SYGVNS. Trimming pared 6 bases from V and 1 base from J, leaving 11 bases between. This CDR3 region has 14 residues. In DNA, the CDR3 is TGTGCCAGCAGAAGGACTGCCCGCACAGATACGCAGTATTTT. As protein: CASRRTARTDTQYF.

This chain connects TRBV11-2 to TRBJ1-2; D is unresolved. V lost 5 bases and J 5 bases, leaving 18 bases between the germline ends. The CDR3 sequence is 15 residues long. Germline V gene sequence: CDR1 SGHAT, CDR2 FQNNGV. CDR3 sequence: CASSPSVGGLYGYTF. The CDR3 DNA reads TGTGCCAGCAGCCCATCGGTGGGAGGGCTGTATGGCTACACCTTC.

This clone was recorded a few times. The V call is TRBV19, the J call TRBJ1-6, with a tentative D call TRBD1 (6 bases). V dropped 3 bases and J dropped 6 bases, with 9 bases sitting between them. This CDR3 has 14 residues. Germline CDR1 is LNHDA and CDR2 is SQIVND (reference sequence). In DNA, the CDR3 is TGTGCCAGTAGTATTGTAGGGGGTAATTCACCCCTCCACTTT. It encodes CASSIVGGNSPLHF.

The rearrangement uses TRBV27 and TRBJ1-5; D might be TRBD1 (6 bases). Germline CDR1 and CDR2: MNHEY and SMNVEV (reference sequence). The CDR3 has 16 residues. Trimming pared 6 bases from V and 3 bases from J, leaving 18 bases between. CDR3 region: CASSRQVQGNNQPQHF. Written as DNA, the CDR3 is TGTGCCAGCAGCCGACAGGTGCAAGGCAACAATCAGCCCCAGCATTTT.

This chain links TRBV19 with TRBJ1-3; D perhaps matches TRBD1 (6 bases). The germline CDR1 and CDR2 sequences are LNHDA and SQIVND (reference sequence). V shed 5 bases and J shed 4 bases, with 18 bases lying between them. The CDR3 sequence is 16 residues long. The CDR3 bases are TGTGCCAGTAGTCCAGTCGGAGGACAGCGCGGAAACACCATATATTTT. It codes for CASSPVGGQRGNTIYF.

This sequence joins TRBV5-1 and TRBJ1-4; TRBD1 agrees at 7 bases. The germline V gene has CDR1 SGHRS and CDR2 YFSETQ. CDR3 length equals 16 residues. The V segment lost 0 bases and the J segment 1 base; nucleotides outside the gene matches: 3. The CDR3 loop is CASSLGNRGTNEKLFF. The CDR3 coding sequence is TGCGCCAGCAGCTTGGGGAACAGGGGAACTAATGAAAAACTGTTTTTT.

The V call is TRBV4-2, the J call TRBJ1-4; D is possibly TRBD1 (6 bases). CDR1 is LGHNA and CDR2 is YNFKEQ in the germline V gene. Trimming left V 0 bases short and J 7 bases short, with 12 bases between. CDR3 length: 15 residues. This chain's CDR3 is CASSQDQGRSEKLFF. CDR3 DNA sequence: TGTGCCAGCAGCCAAGATCAGGGGCGCAGTGAAAAACTGTTTTTT.

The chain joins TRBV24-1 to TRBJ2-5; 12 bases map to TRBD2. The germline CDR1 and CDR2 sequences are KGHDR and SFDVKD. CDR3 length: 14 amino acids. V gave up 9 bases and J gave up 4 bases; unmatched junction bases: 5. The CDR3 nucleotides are TGTGCCACCGCTAGCGGGGGGGCTGGAGAGACCCAGTACTTC. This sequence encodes CATASGGAGETQYF.

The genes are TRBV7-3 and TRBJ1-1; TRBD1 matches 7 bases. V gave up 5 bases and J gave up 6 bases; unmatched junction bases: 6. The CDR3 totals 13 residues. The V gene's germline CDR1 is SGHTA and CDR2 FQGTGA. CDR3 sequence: CASSRTGAAEAFF. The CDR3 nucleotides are TGTGCCAGCAGCCGCACAGGGGCGGCTGAAGCTTTCTTT.

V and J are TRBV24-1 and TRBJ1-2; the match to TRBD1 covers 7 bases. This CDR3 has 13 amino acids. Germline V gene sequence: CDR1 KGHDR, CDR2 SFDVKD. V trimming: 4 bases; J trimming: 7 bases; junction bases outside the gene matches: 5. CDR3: CATSDRDSGGYTF. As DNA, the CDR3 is TGTGCCACCAGTGACCGGGACAGCGGTGGCTACACCTTC.